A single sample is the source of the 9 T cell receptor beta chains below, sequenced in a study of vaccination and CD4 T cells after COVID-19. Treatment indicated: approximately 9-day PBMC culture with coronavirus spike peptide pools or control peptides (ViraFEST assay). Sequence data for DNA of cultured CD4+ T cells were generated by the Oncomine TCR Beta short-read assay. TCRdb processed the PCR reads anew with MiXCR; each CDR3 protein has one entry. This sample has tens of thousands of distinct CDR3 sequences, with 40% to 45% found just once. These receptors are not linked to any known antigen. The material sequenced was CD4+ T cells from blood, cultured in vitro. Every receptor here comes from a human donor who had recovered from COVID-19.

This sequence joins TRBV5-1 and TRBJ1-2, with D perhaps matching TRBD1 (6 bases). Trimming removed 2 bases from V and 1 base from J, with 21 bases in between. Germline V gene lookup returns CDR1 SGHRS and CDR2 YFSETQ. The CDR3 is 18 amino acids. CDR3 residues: CASSFQGSSSTVNYGYTF. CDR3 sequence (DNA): TGCGCCAGCAGCTTTCAGGGGTCCTCTTCTACTGTTAACTATGGCTACACCTTC.

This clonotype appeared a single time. The DNA of the CDR3 is TGTGCCAGCAGCCGATGGACTTCCCCCTCTGGAAACACCATATATTTT. This encodes CASSRWTSPSGNTIYF. V is TRBV7-9 and J is TRBJ1-3; D unclear. Germline V lookup: CDR1 SEHNR, CDR2 FQNEAQ (reference sequence). V dropped 5 bases and J dropped 0 bases, with 14 bases sitting between them. There are 16 residues in the CDR3.

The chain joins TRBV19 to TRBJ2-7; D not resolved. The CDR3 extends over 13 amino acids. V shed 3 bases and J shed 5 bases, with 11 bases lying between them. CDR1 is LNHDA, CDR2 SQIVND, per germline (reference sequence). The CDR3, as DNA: TGTGCCAGTAGTATTGGGCGAGCCAACGAGCAGTACTTC. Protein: CASSIGRANEQYF.

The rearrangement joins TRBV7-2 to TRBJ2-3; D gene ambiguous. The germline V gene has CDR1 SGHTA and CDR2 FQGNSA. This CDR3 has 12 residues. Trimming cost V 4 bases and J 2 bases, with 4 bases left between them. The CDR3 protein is CASSSLTDTQYF. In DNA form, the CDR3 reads TGTGCCAGCAGCTCGCTCACAGATACGCAGTATTTT.

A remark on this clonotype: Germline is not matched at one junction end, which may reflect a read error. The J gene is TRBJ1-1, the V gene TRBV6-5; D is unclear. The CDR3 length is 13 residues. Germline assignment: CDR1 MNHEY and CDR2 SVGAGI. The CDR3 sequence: CTSSSLPTTEAFF. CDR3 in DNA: TGTACCAGCAGTTCCCTCCCAACCACTGAAGCTTTCTTT.

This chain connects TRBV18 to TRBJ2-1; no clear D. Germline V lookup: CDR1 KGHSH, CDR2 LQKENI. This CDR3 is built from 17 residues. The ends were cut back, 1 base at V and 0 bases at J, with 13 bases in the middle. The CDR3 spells CASSPQVASSSYNEQFF. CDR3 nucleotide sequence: TGTGCCAGCTCACCACAAGTGGCTTCGAGCTCCTACAATGAGCAGTTCTTC. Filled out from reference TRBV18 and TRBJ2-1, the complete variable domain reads NAGVMQNPRHLVRRRGQEARLRCSPMKGHSHVYWYRQLPEEGLKFMVYLQKENIIDESGMPKERFSAEFPKEGPSILRIQQVVRGDSAAYFCASSPQVASSSYNEQFFGPGTRLTVL.

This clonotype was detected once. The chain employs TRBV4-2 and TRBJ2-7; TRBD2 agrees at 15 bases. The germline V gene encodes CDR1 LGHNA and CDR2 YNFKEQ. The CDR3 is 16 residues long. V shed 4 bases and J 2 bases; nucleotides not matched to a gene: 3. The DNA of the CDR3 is TGTGCCAGCAGCCCGGGACTAGCGGGAGGCCCCTACGAGCAGTACTTC. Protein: CASSPGLAGGPYEQYF.

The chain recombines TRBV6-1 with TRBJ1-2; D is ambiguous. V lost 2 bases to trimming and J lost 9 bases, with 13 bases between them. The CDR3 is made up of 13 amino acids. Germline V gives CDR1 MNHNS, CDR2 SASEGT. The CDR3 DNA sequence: TGTGCCAGCAGTGAATCGTCGTCGGGGAGCTACACCTTC. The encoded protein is CASSESSSGSYTF.

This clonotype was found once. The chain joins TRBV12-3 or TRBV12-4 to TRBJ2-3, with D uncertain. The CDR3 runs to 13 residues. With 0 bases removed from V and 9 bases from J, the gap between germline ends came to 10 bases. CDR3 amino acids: CASSLAQIGTQYF. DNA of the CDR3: TGTGCCAGCAGTTTAGCGCAAATAGGGACGCAGTATTTT.